This record covers a single TCR beta chain. Its antigen is unknown. Given a much more abundant clone one base away, this may be a read error. Sequencing instrument: Illumina HiSeq 2500. Quantitative 5'-RACE with molecular barcodes was used to prepare TCR beta libraries. On the authors' methods: To identify disease-linked TCR variants, a new computational method was used, one built on a probabilistic model of VDJ rearrangement. TCRdb handled the public reads itself, with Q25 trimming in fastp and clone calling in MiXCR, and kept productive beta chains. Each record represents a unique CDR3 protein, reported with the most common genes and DNA among its rows. Clone size and V and J calls follow TCRdb, not the original study. This sample comprises roughly 90,000 distinct CDR3 sequences, about 9% of them detected only once. The ten largest clones represent about 30% of the sample. From the germline V gene, CDR1 is MDHEN and CDR2 is SYDVKM. The CDR3 has 12 amino acids, counting the end cysteine and phenylalanine. Here the CDR3 DNA is all that survives: 36 bases in frame from base 1.

The data derive from a study of CD8 T cells in ankylosing spondylitis (dated by TCRdb to about 2017). Context from the whole study: The study set out to find disease-linked TCR variants by profiling T cell receptor beta repertoires in ankylosing spondylitis patients and healthy donors. The whole study cohort included 85 to 120 healthy donors and around 24 ankylosing spondylitis patients. Peripheral blood samples were taken, and synovial fluid was additionally collected from ankylosing spondylitis patients.

Overall study results and their limits: A CD8+ phenotype was shown by the disease-linked clones, which were found at relatively low frequencies in peripheral blood. Some of the motif variants had been reported before in the synovial fluid and blood of reactive arthritis patients, a finding that suggests common disease-initiation mechanisms. A TCR beta motif made up of roughly eight highly homologous amino acid variants appeared to be characteristic of blood from ankylosing spondylitis patients. According to the report, matched synovial fluid samples from ankylosing spondylitis patients were significantly enriched for the disease-linked clones.

The sequenced sample was blood, either unsorted or a sorted T cell fraction (not recorded which). This clonotype was sampled from a male donor with ankylosing spondylitis. Rearrangement joined TRBV28 to TRBJ2-1, with the D gene not confidently named. For the CDR3, the sequence is CASSPQYSEQFF. The nucleotide sequence is given as TGTGCCAGCAGTCCCCAGTACAGTGAGCAGTTCTTC.